This is a list of T cell receptor beta chains from one sample in a study of control samples from healthy donors and cancer patients. Some clones are missing from TCRdb's copy, which holds only in-frame ones; the method was immunoSEQ multiplex PCR. This sample has roughly 63,000 clones, with approximately 92% found just once. The source material was PBMCs. The receptors originated from a man aged 35 to 55 with colorectal cancer. The CDR3 runs from the conserved cysteine through the conserved F or W. D genes are given only for firm matches. Clone size is shown for a subset of rows, as once, few, many or a class of expanded clone.

TRBJ1-1	TRBV5-1	-	15	-	TGCGCCAGCAGCCCTAGGCTGGACATGAACACTGAAGCTTTCTTT	CASSPRLDMNTEAFF
TRBJ1-1	TRBV28	-	15	-	TGTGCCAGCAGTACCACGGACACCTTGAACGCTGAAGCTTTCTTT	CASSTTDTLNAEAFF
TRBJ2-1	TRBV19	-	11	-	TGTGCCAGTAGAACGGAGAATGAGCAGTTCTTC	CASRTENEQFF
TRBJ1-6	TRBV2	-	15	-	TGTGCCAGCAGTGCGTCAGACAGTAGGAATTCACCCCTCCACTTT	CASSASDSRNSPLHF
TRBJ2-7	TRBV3-1/TRBV3-2	-	15	-	TGTGCCAGCAGCCAAGATACAGCCTTATACTACGAGCAGTACTTC	CASSQDTALYYEQYF
TRBJ2-7	TRBV30	once	16	-	TGTGCCTGGAGTGTCGGGGCCGATTCCGAGGGTTACGAGCAGTACTTC	CAWSVGADSEGYEQYF
TRBJ2-7	TRBV2	-	15	TRBD2	TGTGCCAGCAGTTTAGGACTAGCGGGGGGCTACGAGCAGTACTTC	CASSLGLAGGYEQYF
TRBJ1-2	TRBV7-2	-	14	TRBD1	TGTGCCAGCAGCTTCCCAGGGGGGCACTATGGCTACACCTTC	CASSFPGGHYGYTF
TRBJ1-6	TRBV27	few	12	-	TGTGCCAGCTGGACAGTCAATTCACCCCTCCACTTT	CASWTVNSPLHF
TRBJ1-1	TRBV6-2/TRBV6-3	-	13	TRBD1	TGTGCCAGCAGTCAAAACCGGGACAGGGAAGCTTTCTTT	CASSQNRDREAFF
TRBJ1-1	TRBV16	-	13	-	TGTGCCAGCAGCCAATGGTTGAACACTGAAGCTTTCTTT	CASSQWLNTEAFF
TRBJ1-2	TRBV5-1	-	14	TRBD1	TGCGCCAGCAGCTCCAAACAGGGGGTGGGAGGCTACACCTTC	CASSSKQGVGGYTF
TRBJ1-4	TRBV19	-	17	TRBD1	TGTGCCAGTAGTAGTCCGGGGCAGGGGGACCCGAATGAAAAACTGTTTTTT	CASSSPGQGDPNEKLFF
TRBJ2-3	TRBV7-2	-	14	TRBD2	TGTGCCAGCGAAAGCGGGGGGGCCCAAGATACGCAGTATTTT	CASESGGAQDTQYF
TRBJ1-2	TRBV6-6	-	13	-	TGTGCCAGCAGTCCTTTGGAGGACTATGGCTACACCTTC	CASSPLEDYGYTF
TRBJ1-5	TRBV6-2/TRBV6-3	-	19	TRBD1	TGTGCCAGCAGTACTCGCTGGTCGGCAGGGGGCATGAGCAATCAGCCCCAGCATTTT	CASSTRWSAGGMSNQPQHF
TRBJ1-2	TRBV6-5	-	14	-	TGTGCCAGCACGAAAACGGCCTCTACCTATGGCTACACCTTC	CASTKTASTYGYTF
TRBJ1-2	TRBV2	-	12	-	TGTGCCACCTATTGGGGAGCCGGTGGCTACACCTTC	CATYWGAGGYTF
TRBJ2-3	TRBV19	-	14	-	TGTGCCAGTGGGTTGGGGGGTAGCACAGATACGCAGTATTTT	CASGLGGSTDTQYF
TRBJ1-6	TRBV5-4	-	14	-	TGTGCCAGCAGGGGGGACCCGAGCGATTCACCCCTCCACTTT	CASRGDPSDSPLHF
TRBJ1-4	TRBV7-9	-	15	TRBD1	TGTGCCAGCAGCTCCCGGACAGGGGGCAATGAAAAACTGTTTTTT	CASSSRTGGNEKLFF
TRBJ2-7	TRBV5-1	-	15	-	TGCGCCAGCAGCCCCAGTAGTAGCGGAACCTACGAGCAGTACTTC	CASSPSSSGTYEQYF
TRBJ2-1	TRBV9	-	15	TRBD1	TGTGCCAGCAGCGATCCGGGACAGGGTATCAATGAGCAGTTCTTC	CASSDPGQGINEQFF
TRBJ1-3	TRBV7-9	-	16	-	TGTGCCAGCTCGCTGTCCCGGGGGGGAGATTGGAACACCATATATTTT	CASSLSRGGDWNTIYF
TRBJ2-2	TRBV7-3	-	13	-	TGTGCCAGCAGCACCCCCTTCGGCGGGGAGCTGTTTTTT	CASSTPFGGELFF
TRBJ2-3	TRBV12-3/TRBV12-4	-	13	-	TGTGCCAGCAGGCCCGACAGCACAGATACGCAGTATTTT	CASRPDSTDTQYF
TRBJ2-1	TRBV7-8	-	16	-	TGTGCCAGCAGCTCGAGGGGGAAGGTTTTATACAATGAGCAGTTCTTC	CASSSRGKVLYNEQFF
TRBJ1-1	TRBV5-1	-	11	-	TGCGCCAGCAGCTTGAACACTGAAGCTTTCTTT	CASSLNTEAFF
TRBJ2-5	TRBV11-1	-	12	TRBD1	TGTGCCAGCAGCCAGGGGGCCGAGACCCAGTACTTC	CASSQGAETQYF
TRBJ2-2	TRBV19	-	15	TRBD1	TGTGCCAGTAGTGGGACAGGGTGGAACACCGGGGAGCTGTTTTTT	CASSGTGWNTGELFF
TRBJ2-7	TRBV6-5	-	14	TRBD2	TGTGCCAGCAGTACTATACTAGCGGCCTACGAGCAGTACTTC	CASSTILAAYEQYF
TRBJ1-6	TRBV2	-	16	-	TGCGGCAGCAGCGTTGGGACTGGGGTCTATAATTCACCCCTCCACTTT	CGSSVGTGVYNSPLHF
TRBJ2-3	TRBV19	once	17	TRBD2	TGTGCCAGTAGTCCCCGGGGACTAGCGGGGGACACAGATACGCAGTATTTT	CASSPRGLAGDTDTQYF
TRBJ2-3	TRBV14	-	16	-	TGTGCCAGCAGCCAAAACGCCGGGACATCTAGAGATACGCAGTATTTT	CASSQNAGTSRDTQYF
TRBJ1-3	TRBV25-1	-	11	-	TGTGCCAGCAGACAGGGAAACACCATATATTTT	CASRQGNTIYF
TRBJ1-5	TRBV5-8	few	14	-	TGTGCCAGCAGCGGAGGGGGGGGCAATCAGCCCCAGCATTTT	CASSGGGGNQPQHF
TRBJ2-5	TRBV3-1/TRBV3-2	once	12	-	TGTGCCAGCAGCCAAGAGGCGGAGACCCAGTACTTC	CASSQEAETQYF
TRBJ2-5	TRBV2	-	15	TRBD1	TGTGCCAGCAGTGAAGCTAGACCAGGGGGTATGGCCCAGTACTTC	CASSEARPGGMAQYF
TRBJ2-2	TRBV6-6	once	16	TRBD1	TGTGCCAGCAGTTCCCCGTCCGGGACAGCTGTGAGGGAGCTGTTTTTT	CASSSPSGTAVRELFF
TRBJ1-2	TRBV5-8	-	15	-	TGTGCCAGCAGCTTGGCCGTAGGACAGCAGTATGGCTACACCTTC	CASSLAVGQQYGYTF
TRBJ1-5	TRBV20-1	-	15	TRBD1	TGCAGTGCTAGTTCCGGGACAGGGGGCAATCAGCCCCAGCATTTT	CSASSGTGGNQPQHF
TRBJ2-1	TRBV6-6	-	14	-	TGTGCCAGCAGTCCCTCGGGGATCTACAATGAGCAGTTCTTC	CASSPSGIYNEQFF
TRBJ1-4	TRBV6-5	few	15	TRBD1	TGTGCCAGCAGTCGCACGACAGGGATCGGGGAAAAACTGTTTTTT	CASSRTTGIGEKLFF
TRBJ1-1	TRBV4-1	-	15	TRBD1	TGCGCCAGCAGCACGCAGGGGGGTCTGAACACTGAAGCTTTCTTT	CASSTQGGLNTEAFF
TRBJ1-4	TRBV7-9	once	15	-	TGTGCCAGCAGCTTAGTGTCAACAACTAATGAAAAACTGTTTTTT	CASSLVSTTNEKLFF
TRBJ2-7	TRBV11-2	-	13	-	TGTGCCAGCAGCTTAGCGTCAGGGAACGAGCAGTACTTC	CASSLASGNEQYF
TRBJ2-2	TRBV30	-	13	-	TGTGCCTGGAGCGCCAACCCCTCCGGGGAGCTGTTTTTT	CAWSANPSGELFF
TRBJ1-1	TRBV20-1	-	14	-	TGCAGTGCTAGTCCGGGGGCAACGAACACTGAAGCTTTCTTT	CSASPGATNTEAFF
TRBJ1-3	TRBV19	-	15	-	TGTGCCAGTCACCCTGGCACGGCCTCTGGAAACACCATATATTTT	CASHPGTASGNTIYF
TRBJ1-4	TRBV30	-	12	-	TGTGCCTGGAGTGAAGGACATGAAAAACTGTTTTTT	CAWSEGHEKLFF
TRBJ1-1	TRBV27	-	14	TRBD1	TGTGCCAGCCTTAAGGGACAGGGGGGCACTGAAGCTTTCTTT	CASLKGQGGTEAFF
TRBJ1-2	TRBV9	-	12	-	TGTGCCAGCAGCGGGACAGCTTATGGCTACACCTTC	CASSGTAYGYTF
TRBJ2-2	TRBV5-5	-	16	TRBD1	TGTGCCAGCAGCCCTCGGACAGGGGGAAACACCGGGGAGCTGTTTTTT	CASSPRTGGNTGELFF
TRBJ2-7	TRBV5-6	-	13	-	TGTGCCAGCAGCTTACCAAACTCCTACGAGCAGTACTTC	CASSLPNSYEQYF
TRBJ1-1	TRBV29-1	-	14	-	TGCAGCGTTGATCCCACGATCCCAGGCGCTGAAGCTTTCTTT	CSVDPTIPGAEAFF